Sequencing of this TCR beta chain was carried out in a study of blood T cell repertoires in COVID-19. Looking at the study overall: Acute-phase and convalescent COVID-19 samples originated in the United States, Italy and Spain. T cells, B-cell-depleted T cells, or PBMCs supplied cDNA or gDNA.

As originally analysed: Quantification of nucleated cells was approximated via reference gene primer amplification. The data were produced by immunoSEQ multiplex PCR, yet TCRdb's version contains in-frame clones alone and is incomplete. V and J calls and clone size follow that table, whereas D and trimming were derived from the DNA. The sample shows a few hundred thousand clones, around 84% of them seen only once. Germline V gene lookup returns CDR1 MNHNS and CDR2 SASEGT. With 3 bases removed from V and 6 bases from J, the gap between germline ends came to 3 bases. This CDR3 is 10 amino acids long. The genes are TRBV6-1 and TRBJ2-7; D call uncertain. The sequence was collected from a woman aged 40 to 50 who had recovered from COVID-19. Sequencing was carried out using peripheral blood. The CDR3 DNA reads as TGTGCCAGCAGTGATCTCGAGCAGTACTTC. Protein sequence: CASSDLEQYF.